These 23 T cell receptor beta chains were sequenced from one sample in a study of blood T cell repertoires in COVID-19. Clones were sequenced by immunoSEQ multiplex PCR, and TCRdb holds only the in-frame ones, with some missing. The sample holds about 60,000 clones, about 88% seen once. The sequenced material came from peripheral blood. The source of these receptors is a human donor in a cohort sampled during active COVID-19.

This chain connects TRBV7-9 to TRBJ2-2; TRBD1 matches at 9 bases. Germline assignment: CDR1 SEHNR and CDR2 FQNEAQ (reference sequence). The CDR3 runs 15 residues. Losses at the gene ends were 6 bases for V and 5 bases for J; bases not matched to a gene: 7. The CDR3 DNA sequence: TGTGCCAGCAGATCCCGACAGGGGGGGACCGGGGAGCTGTTTTTT. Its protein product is CASRSRQGGTGELFF.

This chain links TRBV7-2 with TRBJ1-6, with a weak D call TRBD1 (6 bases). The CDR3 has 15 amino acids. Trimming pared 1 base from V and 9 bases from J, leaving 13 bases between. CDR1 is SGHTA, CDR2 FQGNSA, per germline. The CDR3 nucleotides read TGTGCCAGCAGCTTAGGGGGGGGGCATGGTTCACCCCTCCACTTT. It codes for CASSLGGGHGSPLHF.

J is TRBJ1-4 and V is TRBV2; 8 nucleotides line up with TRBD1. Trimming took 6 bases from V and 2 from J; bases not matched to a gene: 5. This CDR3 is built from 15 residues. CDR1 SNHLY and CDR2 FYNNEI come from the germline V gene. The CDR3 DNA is TGTGCCAGCAGACGCTACAGGGGGACTAATGAAAAACTGTTTTTT. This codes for CASRRYRGTNEKLFF.

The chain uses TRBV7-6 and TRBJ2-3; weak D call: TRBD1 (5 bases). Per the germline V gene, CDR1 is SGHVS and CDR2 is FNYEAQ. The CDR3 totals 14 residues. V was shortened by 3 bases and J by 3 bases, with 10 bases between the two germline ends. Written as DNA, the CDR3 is TGTGCCAGCAGCTTGGGGCTAGGGACAGATACGCAGTATTTT. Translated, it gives CASSLGLGTDTQYF.

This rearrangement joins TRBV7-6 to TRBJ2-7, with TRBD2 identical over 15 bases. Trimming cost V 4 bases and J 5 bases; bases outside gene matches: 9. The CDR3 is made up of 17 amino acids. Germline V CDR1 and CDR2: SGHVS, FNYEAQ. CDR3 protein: CASSSGLAGGSIHEQYF. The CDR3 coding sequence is TGTGCCAGCAGCTCGGGACTAGCGGGAGGATCGATCCACGAGCAGTACTTC. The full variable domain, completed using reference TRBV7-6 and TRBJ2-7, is GAGVSQSPRYKVTKRGQDVALRCDPISGHVSLYWYRQALGQGPEFLTYFNYEAQQDKSGLPNDRFSAERPEGSISTLTIQRTEQRDSAMYRCASSSGLAGGSIHEQYFGPGTRLTVT.

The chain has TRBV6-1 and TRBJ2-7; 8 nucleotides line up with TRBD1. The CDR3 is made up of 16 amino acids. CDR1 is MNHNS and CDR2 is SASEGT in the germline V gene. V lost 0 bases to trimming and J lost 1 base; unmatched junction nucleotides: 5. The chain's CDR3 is CASSEARWDRSYEQYF. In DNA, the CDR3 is TGTGCCAGCAGTGAAGCCCGTTGGGACAGGTCCTACGAGCAGTACTTC.

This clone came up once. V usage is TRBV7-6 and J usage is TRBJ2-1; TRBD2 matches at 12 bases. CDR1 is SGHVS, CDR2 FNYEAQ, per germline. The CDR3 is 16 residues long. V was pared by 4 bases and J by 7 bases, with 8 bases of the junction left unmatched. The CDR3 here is CASSSGRLAGVNEQFF. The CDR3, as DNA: TGTGCCAGCAGCTCCGGCAGACTAGCGGGAGTTAATGAGCAGTTCTTC.

The CDR3 spells CASSIKPGFSQHF. The CDR3, as DNA: TGTGCCAGCAGCATAAAGCCGGGATTCTCTCAGCATTTT. The J gene is TRBJ1-5, the V gene TRBV5-8, with D hard to call. Germline lookup yields CDR1 SGHTS and CDR2 YDEGEE. Deletions cut 4 bases from V and 13 bases from J, with 18 bases between. The CDR3 contains 13 residues. Variable domain in full (rest from reference TRBV5-8 and TRBJ1-5): EAGVTQSPTHLIKTRGQQATLRCSPISGHTSVYWYQQALGLGLQFLLWYDEGEERNRGNFPPRFSGRQFPNYSSELNVNALELEDSALYLCASSIKPGFSQHFGDGTRLSIL.

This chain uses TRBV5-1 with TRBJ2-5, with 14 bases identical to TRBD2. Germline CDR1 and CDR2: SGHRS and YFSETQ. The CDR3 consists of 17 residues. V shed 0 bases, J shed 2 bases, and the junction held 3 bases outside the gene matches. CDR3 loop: CASSLAGLAGVQETQYF. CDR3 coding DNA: TGCGCCAGCAGCTTGGCGGGACTAGCGGGAGTACAAGAGACCCAGTACTTC.

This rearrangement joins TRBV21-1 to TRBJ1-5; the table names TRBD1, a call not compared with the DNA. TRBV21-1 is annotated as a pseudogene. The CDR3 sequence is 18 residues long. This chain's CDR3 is CASSNGPMGATRNQPQHF. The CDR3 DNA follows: TGTGCCAGCAGCAATGGGCCCATGGGCGCCACGCGCAATCAGCCCCAGCATTTT.

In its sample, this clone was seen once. The CDR3, as DNA: TGTGCCAGCTCACCACTCCAGGGAGGGGGAGAGACCCAGTACTTC. It yields the protein CASSPLQGGGETQYF. The chain couples TRBV18 to TRBJ2-5, with D perhaps matching TRBD2 (7 bases). This CDR3 spans 15 amino acids. The V gene's germline CDR1 is KGHSH and CDR2 LQKENI. Trimming stripped 1 base from V and 4 bases from J, with 13 bases between.

The CDR3 bases are TGTGCCAGTAGTACATCCGGCGGGAGGGTGAAAAACATTCAGTACTTC. This sequence encodes CASSTSGGRVKNIQYF. The rearrangement joins TRBV19 to TRBJ2-4, with 9 bases lining up with TRBD2. The germline V gene encodes CDR1 LNHDA and CDR2 SQIVND (reference sequence). This CDR3 is 16 amino acids long. The trim removed 4 bases at V and 4 bases at J, leaving 8 bases unmatched.

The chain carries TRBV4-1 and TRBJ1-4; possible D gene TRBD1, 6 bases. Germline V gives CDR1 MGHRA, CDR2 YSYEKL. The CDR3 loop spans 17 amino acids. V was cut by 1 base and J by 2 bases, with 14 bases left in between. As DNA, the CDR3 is TGCGCCAGCAGCCAAGCCGAAGGGGGGGCGACTAATGAAAAACTGTTTTTT. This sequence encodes CASSQAEGGATNEKLFF.

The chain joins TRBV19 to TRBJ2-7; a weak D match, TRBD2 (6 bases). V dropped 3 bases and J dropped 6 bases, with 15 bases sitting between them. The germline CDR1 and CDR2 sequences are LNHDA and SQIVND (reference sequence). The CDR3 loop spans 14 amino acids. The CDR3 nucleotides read TGTGCCAGTAGTATTGACGGCGGGAAAGCCGAGCAGTACTTC. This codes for CASSIDGGKAEQYF.

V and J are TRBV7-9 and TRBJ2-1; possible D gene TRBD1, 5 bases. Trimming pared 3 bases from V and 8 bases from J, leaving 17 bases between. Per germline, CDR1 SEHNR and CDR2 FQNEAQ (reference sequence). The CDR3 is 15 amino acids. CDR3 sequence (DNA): TGTGCCAGCAGCTTCAGGGCTCATCGGAGTTATGAGCAGTTCTTC. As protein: CASSFRAHRSYEQFF.

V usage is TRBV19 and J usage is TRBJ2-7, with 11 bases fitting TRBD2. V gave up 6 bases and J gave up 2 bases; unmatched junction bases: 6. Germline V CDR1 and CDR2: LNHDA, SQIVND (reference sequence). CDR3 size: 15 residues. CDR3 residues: CASRGSGRGTYEQYF. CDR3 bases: TGTGCCAGTAGAGGTAGCGGGAGGGGCACCTACGAGCAGTACTTC.

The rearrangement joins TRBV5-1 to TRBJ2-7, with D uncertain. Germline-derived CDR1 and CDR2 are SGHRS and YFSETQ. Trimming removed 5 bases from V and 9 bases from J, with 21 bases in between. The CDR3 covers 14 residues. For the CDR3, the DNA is TGCGCCAGCAGTGTAACTTTTGGCTCCGGGTGGCAGTACTTC. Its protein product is CASSVTFGSGWQYF.

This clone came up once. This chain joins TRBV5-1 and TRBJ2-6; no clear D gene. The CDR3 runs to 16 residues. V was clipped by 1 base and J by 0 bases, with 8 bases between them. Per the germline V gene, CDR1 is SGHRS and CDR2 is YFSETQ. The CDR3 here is CASSLLQSSGANVLTF. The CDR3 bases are TGCGCCAGCAGCTTGTTACAGAGCTCTGGGGCCAACGTCCTGACTTTC.

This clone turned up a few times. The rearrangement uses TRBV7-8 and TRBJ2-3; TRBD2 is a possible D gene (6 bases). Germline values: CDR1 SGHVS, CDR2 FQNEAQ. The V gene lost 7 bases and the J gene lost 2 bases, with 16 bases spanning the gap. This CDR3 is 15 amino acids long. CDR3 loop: CASIPGRFSTDTQYF. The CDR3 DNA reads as TGTGCCAGCATCCCAGGGAGGTTTTCCACAGATACGCAGTATTTT.

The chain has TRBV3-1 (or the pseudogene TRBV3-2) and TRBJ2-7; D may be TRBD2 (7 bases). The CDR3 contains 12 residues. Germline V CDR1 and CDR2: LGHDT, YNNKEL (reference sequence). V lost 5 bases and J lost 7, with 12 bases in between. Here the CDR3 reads CASSEGGLEQYF. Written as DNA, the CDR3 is TGTGCCAGCAGCGAGGGGGGGTTGGAGCAGTACTTC.

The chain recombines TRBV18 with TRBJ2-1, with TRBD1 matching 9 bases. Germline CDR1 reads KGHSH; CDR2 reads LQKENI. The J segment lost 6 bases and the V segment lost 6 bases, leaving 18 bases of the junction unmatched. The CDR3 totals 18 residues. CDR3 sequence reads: CASSHYNTQGAGGNEQFF. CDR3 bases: TGTGCCAGCTCCCACTATAATACACAGGGGGCAGGGGGCAATGAGCAGTTCTTC.

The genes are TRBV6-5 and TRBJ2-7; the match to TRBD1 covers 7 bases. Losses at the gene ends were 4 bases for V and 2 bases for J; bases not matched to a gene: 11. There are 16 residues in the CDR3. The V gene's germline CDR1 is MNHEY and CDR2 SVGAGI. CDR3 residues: CASSLRIRQGPYEQYF. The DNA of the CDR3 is TGTGCCAGCAGTTTAAGGATTAGACAGGGCCCCTACGAGCAGTACTTC.

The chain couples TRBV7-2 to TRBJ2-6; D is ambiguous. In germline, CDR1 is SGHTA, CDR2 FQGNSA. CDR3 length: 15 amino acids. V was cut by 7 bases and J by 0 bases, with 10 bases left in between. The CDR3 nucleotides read TGTGCCAGCATACTCCAAAGCTCTGGGGCCAACGTCCTGACTTTC. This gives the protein CASILQSSGANVLTF.